The present T cell receptor beta chain was sequenced within a study of blood T cell repertoires in COVID-19. The table came from immunoSEQ multiplex PCR; TCRdb's copy has only in-frame clones and leaves some out. This table holds roughly 250,000 clones, roughly four fifths found once. Germline values: CDR1 SGHVS, CDR2 FQNEAQ. The junction had 5 bases not matched to a gene; V was cut back by 8 bases and J by 2 bases. This CDR3 region has 14 residues. This receptor was identified in a woman aged 70 to 79 with acute or convalescent COVID-19. The chain is built from TRBV7-8 and TRBJ1-5, with 8 bases matching TRBD1. Sequencing was carried out using peripheral blood. The CDR3 sequence is CASDKTGGNQPQHF. In DNA, the CDR3 is TGTGCCAGCGATAAGACAGGGGGCAATCAGCCCCAGCATTTT.